The source of this T cell receptor beta chain is a study of cytomegalovirus exposure and HLA in healthy donors. Overall study findings and caveats: Overall, about 160 TCR beta chains were annotated as cytomegalovirus-associated. Specific recognition of CMV antigens was confirmed in vitro for a few chains (all CMV-associated).

The germline V gene has CDR1 SGHNT and CDR2 YYREEE (reference sequence). The CDR3 has 16 amino acids. Trimming removed 4 bases from V and 2 bases from J; junction bases left unmatched: 5. On this clone: Its antigen is still unknown.

Only in-frame clones appear in the TCRdb table, and some are missing; sequencing was by immunoSEQ multiplex PCR. The data show 100,000 to 120,000 clones, approximately 88% seen once. Sequencing was carried out using PBMCs. This chain links TRBV5-4 with TRBJ2-5; 13 bases are a match to TRBD2. The origin of this receptor is a woman in her twenties or thirties in good health and CMV-seropositive. The CDR3 bases are TGTGCCAGCAGCGGGGGGACTAGCGGGGCTCAAGAGACCCAGTACTTC. It translates to CASSGGTSGAQETQYF.